The 11 T cell receptor beta chains below were found in one sample sequenced in a study of blood T cell repertoires in COVID-19 (dated by TCRdb to about 2020). Library preparation was by the immunoSEQ multiplex PCR assay. As stored in TCRdb, this immuneACCESS dataset retains in-frame rearrangements with V and J assigned. A fraction of the clones does not appear; measured against another copy, unresolved V genes explain less than half of the discrepancy, and the remainder lacks a known reason. For this sample there are roughly 28,000 clones; about 90% appear just once. The ten biggest clones cover roughly 2.8% of the sample. The sequencing input was peripheral blood. These receptors were collected from a human donor in a cohort sampled during active COVID-19.

This sequence joins TRBV6-6 and TRBJ2-4; 8 bases map to TRBD2. Germline-derived CDR1 and CDR2 are MNHNY and SVGAGI (reference sequence). CDR3 size: 11 residues. The trim removed 10 bases at V and 8 bases at J, leaving 4 bases unmatched. CDR3 in amino acids: CATFGGDIQYF. CDR3 DNA sequence: TGTGCCACCTTCGGGGGGGACATTCAGTACTTC.

The V gene is TRBV25-1, the J gene TRBJ2-7; the match to TRBD1 covers 10 bases. The V gene's germline CDR1 is MGHDK and CDR2 SYGVNS. After removal of 6 bases from V and 3 bases from J, the junction contained 2 bases not matched to a gene. There are 13 residues in the CDR3. The CDR3 bases are TGTGCCAGCAGGAGGACAGGGGGCTACGAGCAGTACTTC. Encoded protein: CASRRTGGYEQYF.

The chain links TRBV2 to TRBJ1-6, with a possible D match to TRBD1 (6 bases). The CDR3 is made up of 17 amino acids. The V gene's germline CDR1 is SNHLY and CDR2 FYNNEI. Trimming left V 6 bases short and J 5 bases short, with 20 bases between. In nucleotides, the CDR3 is TGTGCCAGCAGGTCCACAGGGTATAGGGGCAATAATTCACCCCTCCACTTT. As protein: CASRSTGYRGNNSPLHF. Variable domain in full (rest from reference TRBV2 and TRBJ1-6): EPEVTQTPSHQVTQMGQEVILRCVPISNHLYFYWYRQILGQKVEFLVSFYNNEISEKSEIFDDQFSVERPDGSNFTLKIRSTKLEDSAMYFCASRSTGYRGNNSPLHFGNGTRLTVT.

The rearrangement joins TRBV9 to TRBJ2-5, with TRBD2 matching over 13 bases. V shed 4 bases and J 1 base; nucleotides not matched to a gene: 10. This CDR3 is 18 amino acids long. CDR1 is SGDLS and CDR2 is YYNGEE in the germline V gene. CDR3 sequence (DNA): TGTGCCAGCAGCCTGGGGACTAGCGGGAACCCCCCCCAAGAGACCCAGTACTTC. Its protein is CASSLGTSGNPPQETQYF.

This clone was counted a single time. The chain carries TRBV18 and TRBJ2-2; TRBD2 matches 7 bases. Germline V gene data show CDR1 as KGHSH and CDR2 as LQKENI. This CDR3 is 15 amino acids long. V trimming: 0 bases; J trimming: 4 bases; junction bases outside the gene matches: 2. CDR3 loop: CASSPPGLSTGELFF. For the CDR3, the DNA is TGTGCCAGCTCACCACCGGGACTAAGCACCGGGGAGCTGTTTTTT.

The chain links TRBV27 to TRBJ1-4; 7 bases match TRBD1. This CDR3 has 17 amino acids. CDR1 and CDR2 from the germline V gene are MNHEY and SMNVEV (reference sequence). The J segment lost 7 bases and the V segment lost 6 bases, leaving 17 bases of the junction unmatched. The chain's CDR3 is CASSWASGQGVGEKLFF. CDR3 in DNA: TGTGCCAGCAGCTGGGCATCTGGGCAGGGGGTAGGTGAAAAACTGTTTTTT.

The J gene is TRBJ1-6, the V gene TRBV9, with D perhaps matching TRBD1 (5 bases). The length of the CDR3 is 14 residues. Germline assignment: CDR1 SGDLS and CDR2 YYNGEE. V was clipped by 0 bases and J by 14 bases, with 15 bases between them. The DNA for the CDR3 is TGTGCCAGCAGCGTAGCGGCAGGGTCTTCCGCCCTCCACTTT. Translating it yields CASSVAAGSSALHF.

J is TRBJ2-7 and V is TRBV4-2; 11 positions match TRBD2. Unmatched junction bases numbered 7, after V lost 3 bases and J lost 3 bases. The germline gives CDR1 LGHNA, CDR2 YNFKEQ. CDR3 length: 16 amino acids. The chain's CDR3 is CASSQPGTSGFYEQYF. CDR3 nucleotides: TGTGCCAGCAGCCAGCCCGGGACTAGCGGATTCTACGAGCAGTACTTC.

The gene calls are TRBV18 and TRBJ1-5, with D possibly TRBD1 on 6 matching bases. Germline loops: CDR1 KGHSH, CDR2 LQKENI. The ends were cut back, 2 bases at V and 5 bases at J, with 13 bases in the middle. The CDR3 is 15 residues long. Written as DNA, the CDR3 is TGTGCCAGCTCACCAACCAACAGGGACGATCAGCCCCAGCATTTT. It is translated as CASSPTNRDDQPQHF. Drawing the rest from reference TRBV18 and TRBJ1-5, the complete variable domain is NAGVMQNPRHLVRRRGQEARLRCSPMKGHSHVYWYRQLPEEGLKFMVYLQKENIIDESGMPKERFSAEFPKEGPSILRIQQVVRGDSAAYFCASSPTNRDDQPQHFGDGTRLSIL.

The rearrangement joins TRBV6-1 to TRBJ2-3; D is possibly TRBD2 (6 bases). The ends were cut back, 3 bases at V and 1 base at J, with 17 bases in the middle. Germline V gives CDR1 MNHNS, CDR2 SASEGT. The CDR3 runs to 17 residues. The CDR3 DNA is TGTGCCAGCAGTGACGCCTTTGGGCGGGATGGCACAGATACGCAGTATTTT. Amino acids: CASSDAFGRDGTDTQYF.

The sample holds one count of this clone. The rearrangement joins TRBV24-1 to TRBJ2-7; TRBD1 matches at 9 bases. Germline trimming cut 4 bases from V and 3 bases from J; bases unmatched to any gene: 6. From germline, CDR1 is KGHDR and CDR2 SFDVKD. The length of the CDR3 is 15 residues. CDR3 loop: CATSDATGGGYEQYF. The CDR3 DNA reads TGTGCCACCAGTGACGCGACAGGGGGTGGCTACGAGCAGTACTTC.